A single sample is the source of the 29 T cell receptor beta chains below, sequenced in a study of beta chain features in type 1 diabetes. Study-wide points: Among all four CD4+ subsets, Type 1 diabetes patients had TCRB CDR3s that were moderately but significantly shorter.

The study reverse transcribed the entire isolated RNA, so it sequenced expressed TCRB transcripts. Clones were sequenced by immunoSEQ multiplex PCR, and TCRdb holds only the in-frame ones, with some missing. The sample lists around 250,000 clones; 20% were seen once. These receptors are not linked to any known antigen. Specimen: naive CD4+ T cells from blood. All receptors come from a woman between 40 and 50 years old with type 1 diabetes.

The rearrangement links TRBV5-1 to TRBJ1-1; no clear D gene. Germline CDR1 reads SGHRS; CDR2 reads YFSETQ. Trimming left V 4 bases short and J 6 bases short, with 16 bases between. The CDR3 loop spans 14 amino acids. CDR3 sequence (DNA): TGCGCCAGCAGCCCCGCCGGGAGCCGCCCTGAAGCTTTCTTT. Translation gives CASSPAGSRPEAFF.

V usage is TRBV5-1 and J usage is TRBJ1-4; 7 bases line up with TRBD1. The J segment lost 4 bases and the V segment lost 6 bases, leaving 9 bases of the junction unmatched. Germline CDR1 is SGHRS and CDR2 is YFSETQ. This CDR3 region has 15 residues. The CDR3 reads CASTTSGTVNEKLFF. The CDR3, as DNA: TGCGCCAGCACAACCTCCGGGACAGTTAATGAAAAACTGTTTTTT.

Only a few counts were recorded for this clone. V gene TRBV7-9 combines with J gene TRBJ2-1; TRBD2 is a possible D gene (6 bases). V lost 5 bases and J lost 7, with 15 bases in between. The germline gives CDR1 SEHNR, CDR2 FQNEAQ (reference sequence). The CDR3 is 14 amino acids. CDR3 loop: CASSPRAGRNEQFF. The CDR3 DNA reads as TGTGCCAGCAGCCCCAGGGCGGGAAGGAATGAGCAGTTCTTC.

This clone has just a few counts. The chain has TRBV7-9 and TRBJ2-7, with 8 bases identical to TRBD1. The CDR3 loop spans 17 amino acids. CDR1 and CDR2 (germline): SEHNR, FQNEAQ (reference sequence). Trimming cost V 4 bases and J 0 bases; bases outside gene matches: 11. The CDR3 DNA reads TGTGCCAGCAGCTGGACAGGGCTCTATCGCCTCTCCTACGAGCAGTACTTC. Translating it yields CASSWTGLYRLSYEQYF.

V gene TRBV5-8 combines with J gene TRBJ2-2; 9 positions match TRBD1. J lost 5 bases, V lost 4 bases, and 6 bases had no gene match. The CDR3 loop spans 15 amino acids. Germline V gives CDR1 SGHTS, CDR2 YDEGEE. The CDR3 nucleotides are TGTGCCAGCAGCGTCGGGACAGGGATGACCGGGGAGCTGTTTTTT. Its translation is CASSVGTGMTGELFF.

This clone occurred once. In DNA form, the CDR3 reads TGTGCCACCAGGATTGGTAGAGCAGGCCCTCGGGGAGGGGCCAACGTCCTGACTTTC. Its protein is CATRIGRAGPRGGANVLTF. This chain connects TRBV15 to TRBJ2-6, with D possibly being TRBD2 (5 bases). The CDR3 runs to 19 residues. Germline V lookup: CDR1 LNHNV, CDR2 YYDKDF (reference sequence). V was shortened by 6 bases and J by 4 bases, with 25 bases between the two germline ends.

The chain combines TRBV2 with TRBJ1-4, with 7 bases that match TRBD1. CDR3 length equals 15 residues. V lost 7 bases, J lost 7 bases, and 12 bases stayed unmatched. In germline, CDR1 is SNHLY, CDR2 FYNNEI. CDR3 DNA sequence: TGTGCCAGCACCCCACAGGGGCTCGAAGGTGAAAAACTGTTTTTT. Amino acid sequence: CASTPQGLEGEKLFF.

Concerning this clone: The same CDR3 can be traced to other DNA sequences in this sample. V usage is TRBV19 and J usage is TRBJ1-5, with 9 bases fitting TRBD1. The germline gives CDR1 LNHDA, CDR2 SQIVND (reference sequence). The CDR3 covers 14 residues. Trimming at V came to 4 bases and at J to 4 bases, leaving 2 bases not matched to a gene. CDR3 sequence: CASSTTGGNQPQHF. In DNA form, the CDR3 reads TGTGCCAGTAGTACGACAGGGGGAAATCAGCCCCAGCATTTT.

For the CDR3, the DNA is TGTGCCAGCAGCCCGCCGGGACTAGTCGGTTACAATGAGCAGTTCTTC. Protein: CASSPPGLVGYNEQFF. The chain couples TRBV14 to TRBJ2-1; TRBD2 aligns across 8 bases. Losses at the gene ends were 4 bases for V and 4 bases for J; bases not matched to a gene: 9. The CDR3 loop spans 16 amino acids. Germline lookup yields CDR1 SGHDN and CDR2 FVKESK. Based on the CDR3 plus reference TRBV14 and TRBJ2-1, the full variable domain is EAGVTQFPSHSVIEKGQTVTLRCDPISGHDNLYWYRRVMGKEIKFLLHFVKESKQDESGMPNNRFLAERTGGTYSTLKVQPAELEDSGVYFCASSPPGLVGYNEQFFGPGTRLTVL.

The DNA of the CDR3 is TGTGCCAGCAGTTTTTCCGGACAGTACATGAACACTGAAGCTTTCTTT. Its translation: CASSFSGQYMNTEAFF. V and J are TRBV28 and TRBJ1-1, with D perhaps matching TRBD1 (6 bases). Trimming took 3 bases from V and 0 from J, leaving 14 bases between them. This CDR3 contains 16 residues. Germline V lookup: CDR1 MDHEN, CDR2 SYDVKM.

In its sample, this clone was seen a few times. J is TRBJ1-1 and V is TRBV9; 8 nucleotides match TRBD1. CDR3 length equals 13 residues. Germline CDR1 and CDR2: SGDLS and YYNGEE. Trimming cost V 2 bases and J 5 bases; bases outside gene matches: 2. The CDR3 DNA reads TGTGCCAGCAGCGTGAACAGGGGGACTGAAGCTTTCTTT. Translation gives CASSVNRGTEAFF.

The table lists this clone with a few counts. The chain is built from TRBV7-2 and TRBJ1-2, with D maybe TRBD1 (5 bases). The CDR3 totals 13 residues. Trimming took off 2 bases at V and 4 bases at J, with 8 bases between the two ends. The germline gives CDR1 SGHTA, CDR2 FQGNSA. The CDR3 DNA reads TGTGCCAGCAGCTTACAGGACACCTATGGCTACACCTTC. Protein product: CASSLQDTYGYTF.

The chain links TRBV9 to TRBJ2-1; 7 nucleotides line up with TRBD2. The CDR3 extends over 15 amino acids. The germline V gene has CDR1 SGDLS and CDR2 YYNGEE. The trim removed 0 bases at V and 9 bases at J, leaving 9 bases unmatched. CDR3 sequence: CASSVASGAYFEQFF. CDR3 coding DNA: TGTGCCAGCAGCGTAGCGAGCGGGGCGTACTTTGAGCAGTTCTTC.

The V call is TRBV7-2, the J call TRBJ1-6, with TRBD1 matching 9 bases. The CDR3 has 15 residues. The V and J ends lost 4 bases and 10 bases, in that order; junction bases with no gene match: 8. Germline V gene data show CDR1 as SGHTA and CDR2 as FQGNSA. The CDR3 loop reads CASSWKDRGGSPLHF. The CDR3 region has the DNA TGTGCCAGCAGCTGGAAGGACAGGGGAGGATCACCCCTCCACTTT.

The CDR3 spells CAWIETGVVGYTF. The CDR3, as DNA: TGTGCCTGGATAGAGACAGGGGTCGTTGGCTACACCTTC. This chain links TRBV30 with TRBJ1-2; 8 bases are a match to TRBD1. The V gene's germline CDR1 is GTSNPN and CDR2 SVGIG (reference sequence). The CDR3 contains 13 residues. V was pared by 4 bases and J by 7 bases, with 8 bases of the junction left unmatched.

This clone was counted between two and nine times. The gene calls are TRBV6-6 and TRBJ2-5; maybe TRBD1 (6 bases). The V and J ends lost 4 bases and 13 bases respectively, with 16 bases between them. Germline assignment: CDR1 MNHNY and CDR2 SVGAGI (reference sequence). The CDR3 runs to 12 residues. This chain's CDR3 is CASSSQGGQGYF. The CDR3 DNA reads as TGTGCCAGCAGTTCACAGGGTGGGCAGGGGTACTTC.

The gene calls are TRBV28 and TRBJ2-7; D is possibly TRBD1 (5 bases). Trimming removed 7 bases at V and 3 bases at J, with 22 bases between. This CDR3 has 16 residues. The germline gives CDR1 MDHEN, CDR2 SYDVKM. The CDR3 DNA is TGTGCCAGCACCCCTGTAGGGGCTGCCAGCCACTACGAGCAGTACTTC. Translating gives CASTPVGAASHYEQYF.

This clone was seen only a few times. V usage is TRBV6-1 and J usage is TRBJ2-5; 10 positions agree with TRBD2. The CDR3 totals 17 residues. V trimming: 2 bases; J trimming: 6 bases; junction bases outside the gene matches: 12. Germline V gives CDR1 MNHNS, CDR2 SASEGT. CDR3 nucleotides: TGTGCCAGCAGTGAATCTGAGACTAGCGGGCTCGTGCAGACCCAGTACTTC. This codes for CASSESETSGLVQTQYF.

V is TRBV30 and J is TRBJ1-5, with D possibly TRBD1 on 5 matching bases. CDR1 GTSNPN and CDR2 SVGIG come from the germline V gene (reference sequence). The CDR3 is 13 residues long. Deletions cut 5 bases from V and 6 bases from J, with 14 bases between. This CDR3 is CAWHQGLGQPQHF. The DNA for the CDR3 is TGTGCCTGGCACCAGGGTCTCGGTCAGCCCCAGCATTTT.

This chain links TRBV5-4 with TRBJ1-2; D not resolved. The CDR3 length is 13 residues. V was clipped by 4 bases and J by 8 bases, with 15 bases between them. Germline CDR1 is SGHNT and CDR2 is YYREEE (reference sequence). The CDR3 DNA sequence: TGTGCCAGCAGCCGTGACGGGGTTGAAGGCTACACCTTC. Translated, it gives CASSRDGVEGYTF.

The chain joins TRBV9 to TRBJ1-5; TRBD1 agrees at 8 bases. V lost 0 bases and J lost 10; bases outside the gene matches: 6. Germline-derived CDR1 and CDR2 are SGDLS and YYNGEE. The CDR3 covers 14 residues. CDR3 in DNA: TGTGCCAGCAGCGTAGAGTCAGGGGGCCAACCCCAGCATTTT. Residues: CASSVESGGQPQHF.

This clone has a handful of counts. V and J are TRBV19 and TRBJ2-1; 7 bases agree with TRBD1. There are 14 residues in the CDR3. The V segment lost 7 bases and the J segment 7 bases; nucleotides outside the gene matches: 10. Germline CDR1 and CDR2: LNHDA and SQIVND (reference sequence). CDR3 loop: CASKPRDRANEQFF. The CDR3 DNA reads TGTGCCAGTAAGCCCCGTGACAGGGCTAATGAGCAGTTCTTC.

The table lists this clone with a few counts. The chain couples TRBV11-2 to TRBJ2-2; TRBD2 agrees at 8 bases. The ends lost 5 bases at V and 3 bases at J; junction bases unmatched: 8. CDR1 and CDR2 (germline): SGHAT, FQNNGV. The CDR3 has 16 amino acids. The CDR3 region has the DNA TGTGCCAGCAGCCCTCGGACAGCGGGGGACACCGGGGAGCTGTTTTTT. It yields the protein CASSPRTAGDTGELFF.

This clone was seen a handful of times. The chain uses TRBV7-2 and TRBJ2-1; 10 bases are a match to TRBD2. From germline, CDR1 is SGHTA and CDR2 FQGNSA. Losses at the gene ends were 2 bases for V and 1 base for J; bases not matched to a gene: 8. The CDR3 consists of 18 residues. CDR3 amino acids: CASSLFPSGSPSYNEQFF. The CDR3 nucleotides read TGTGCCAGCAGCTTATTCCCTAGCGGGAGCCCTTCCTACAATGAGCAGTTCTTC.

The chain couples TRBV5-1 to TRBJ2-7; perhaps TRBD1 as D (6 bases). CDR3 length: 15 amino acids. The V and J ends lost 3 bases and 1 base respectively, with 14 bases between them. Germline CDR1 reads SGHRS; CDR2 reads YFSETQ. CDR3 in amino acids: CASSSTGLLSYEQYF. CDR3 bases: TGCGCCAGCAGCTCCACAGGGCTCCTTTCCTACGAGCAGTACTTC.

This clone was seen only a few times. The CDR3 loop reads CASSFGAGDYEQYF. The CDR3 DNA is TGTGCCAGCAGCTTTGGAGCGGGGGACTACGAGCAGTACTTC. The gene calls are TRBV7-2 and TRBJ2-7, with TRBD2 identical over 8 bases. Looked up from germline, CDR1 is SGHTA and CDR2 is FQGNSA. V shed 3 bases, J shed 3 bases, and the junction held 4 bases outside the gene matches. This CDR3 has 14 amino acids.

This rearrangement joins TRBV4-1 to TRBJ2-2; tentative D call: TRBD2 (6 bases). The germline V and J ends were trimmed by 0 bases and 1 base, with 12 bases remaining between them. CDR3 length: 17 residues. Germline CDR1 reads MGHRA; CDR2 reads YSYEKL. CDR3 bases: TGCGCCAGCAGCCAAGATGGCGCGGGGTGGAACACCGGGGAGCTGTTTTTT. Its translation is CASSQDGAGWNTGELFF.

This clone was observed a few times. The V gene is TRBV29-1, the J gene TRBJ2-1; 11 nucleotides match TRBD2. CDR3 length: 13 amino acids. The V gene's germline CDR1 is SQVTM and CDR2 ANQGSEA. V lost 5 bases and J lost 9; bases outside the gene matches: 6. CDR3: CSVTSGGRGEQFF. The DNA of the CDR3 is TGCAGCGTTACTAGCGGGGGACGGGGTGAGCAGTTCTTC.

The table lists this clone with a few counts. The CDR3 sequence: CASTPQGINYGYTF. CDR3 sequence (DNA): TGTGCCAGCACCCCACAGGGGATCAACTATGGCTACACCTTC. V and J are TRBV5-6 and TRBJ1-2; TRBD1 aligns across 7 bases. The CDR3 spans 14 residues. Per the germline V gene, CDR1 is SGHDT and CDR2 is YYEEEE. V trimming: 6 bases; J trimming: 2 bases; junction bases outside the gene matches: 7.